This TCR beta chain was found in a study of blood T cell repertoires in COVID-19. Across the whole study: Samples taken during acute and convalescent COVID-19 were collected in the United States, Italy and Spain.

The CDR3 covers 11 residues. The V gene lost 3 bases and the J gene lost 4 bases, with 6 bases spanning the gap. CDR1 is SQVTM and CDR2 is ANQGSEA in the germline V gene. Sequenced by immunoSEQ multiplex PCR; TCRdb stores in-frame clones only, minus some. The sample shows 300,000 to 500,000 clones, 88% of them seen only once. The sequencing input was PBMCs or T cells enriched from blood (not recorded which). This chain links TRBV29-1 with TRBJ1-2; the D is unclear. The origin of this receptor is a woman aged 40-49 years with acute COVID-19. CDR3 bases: TGCAGCGTTGATGCCAGCTATGGCTACACCTTC. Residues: CSVDASYGYTF.